These T cell receptor beta chains were read from a single sample in a study of T cells after yellow fever vaccination. A single record per CDR3 protein comes from TCRdb applying MiXCR to the 5' RACE reads. The data contain some 420,000 distinct CDR3 sequences, roughly a sixth of them singletons. The sample here was PBMCs, taken before the yellow fever booster vaccination. The receptors come from a man younger than 30 who received the YFV17D yellow fever vaccine. The CDR3 runs from the conserved cysteine through the conserved F or W. D genes are given only for firm matches. For some rows the clone size is stated as once, few or many, or as a class when expanded; others skip it.

j_call cdr3_length v_call clone_size d_call cdr3_nt cdr3_aa
TRBJ1-2 14 TRBV28 NA NA TGTGCCAGCAGTTTATGGCAGGGGTTTGGGGGCTACACCTTC CASSLWQGFGGYTF
TRBJ2-1 15 TRBV7-9 once TRBD2 TGTGCCAGCAGCCTCTTAACTAGCGGATGGGATGAGCAGTTCTTC CASSLLTSGWDEQFF
TRBJ1-1 14 TRBV5-1 few NA TGCGCCAGCAGGGCCATTTCGGAACAAACTGAAGCTTTCTTT CASRAISEQTEAFF
TRBJ2-7 14 TRBV4-2 NA NA TGTGCCAGCAGCCCGACTCAGGGAAGCTACGAGCAGTACTTC CASSPTQGSYEQYF
TRBJ1-2 13 TRBV20-1 NA NA TGCAGTGCTAGGGATGTGGTTCACTATGGCTACACCTTC CSARDVVHYGYTF
TRBJ2-3 13 TRBV5-5 NA NA TGTGCCAGCAGCCCCCCTGTCACAGATACGCAGTATTTT CASSPPVTDTQYF
TRBJ1-1 14 TRBV10-3 few NA TGTGCCATCAGTGCCTCGACGGTGAACACTGAAGCTTTCTTT CAISASTVNTEAFF
TRBJ1-2 14 TRBV5-1 NA TRBD1 TGCGCCAGCAGCAGCCAGGGACAGGAGGGGGGCTACACCTTC CASSSQGQEGGYTF
TRBJ1-6 11 TRBV7-9 few NA TGTGCCAGCAGCTTTGGGGGGCCCCTCCACTTT CASSFGGPLHF
TRBJ2-3 14 TRBV7-9 NA NA TGTGCCAGCAGGGGCCCGGGACAATCAGATACGCAGTATTTT CASRGPGQSDTQYF
TRBJ1-2 9 TRBV10-3 many NA TGTGCCATAGGGGACGGCTACACCTTC CAIGDGYTF
TRBJ1-1 16 TRBV20-1 NA NA TGCAGTGCTAGAGATATCGGACGGCCGGGGGGCACTGAAGCTTTCTTT CSARDIGRPGGTEAFF
TRBJ2-7 14 TRBV30 NA TRBD1 TGTGCCTGGAATAGGGACAGGGAACGTCCCGAGCAGTACTTC CAWNRDRERPEQYF
TRBJ2-3 14 TRBV6-1 few NA TGTGCCAGCAGTGAACATCCGGGATCAGATACGCAGTATTTT CASSEHPGSDTQYF
TRBJ2-7 14 TRBV4-1 few NA TGCGCCAGCAGCCAACCCACTCGGGGCTACGAGCAGTACTTC CASSQPTRGYEQYF
TRBJ1-4 14 TRBV12-3/TRBV12-4 few NA TGTGCCAGCAGTTTTTCGGTAGTGGAGGAAAAACTGTTTTTT CASSFSVVEEKLFF
TRBJ2-1 15 TRBV11-1 once TRBD1 TGTGCCAGCAGCCCGCGACAGGGGGCGCGGAATGAGCAGTTCTTC CASSPRQGARNEQFF
TRBJ1-1 14 TRBV5-4 NA NA TGTGCCAGCAGCTGGGCGCCCGATTGGACTGAAGCTTTCTTT CASSWAPDWTEAFF
TRBJ1-5 15 TRBV19 NA TRBD1 TGTGCCAGTACCACCGCGACAGGGGGCAGTCAGCCCCAGCATTTT CASTTATGGSQPQHF
TRBJ2-1 13 TRBV24-1 NA TRBD1 TGTGCCACCAGAGGACAGGGCAACAATGAGCAGTTCTTC CATRGQGNNEQFF
TRBJ2-7 16 TRBV7-2 few NA TGTGCCAGCAGCCCAATGGCGGGTACAGTCACCTACGAGCAGTACTTC CASSPMAGTVTYEQYF
TRBJ2-2 16 TRBV7-3 NA NA TGTGCCAGCGGGAATCGGGGAGGAATGGGCACCGGGGAGCTGTTTTTT CASGNRGGMGTGELFF
TRBJ1-5 15 TRBV4-2 NA NA TGTGCCAGCAGCCAAGTGACAGGAGCCGATCAGCCCCAGCATTTT CASSQVTGADQPQHF
TRBJ1-1 13 TRBV29-1 NA NA TGCAGCGTTGAAGAAGGGCCGCGCACTGAAGCTTTCTTT CSVEEGPRTEAFF
TRBJ1-2 12 TRBV28 NA NA TGTGCCAGCAGTTTGCACGGGAGCGGCTACACCTTC CASSLHGSGYTF
TRBJ2-1 14 TRBV10-3 NA NA TGTGCCATCAGTGAAGGGGACACGTACAATGAGCAGTTCTTC CAISEGDTYNEQFF
TRBJ1-2 13 TRBV6-2/TRBV6-3 NA NA TGTGCCAGCAGTTACCCTCGGGACTATGGCTACACCTTC CASSYPRDYGYTF
TRBJ1-2 15 TRBV20-1 few NA TGCAGGGCCGCTGGGGGGGCAGTCGAAAACTATGGCTACACCTTC CRAAGGAVENYGYTF
TRBJ1-4 14 TRBV3-1 many NA TGTGCCAGCAGCCGCAACCCCGCCGGTGAAAAACTGTTTTTT CASSRNPAGEKLFF
TRBJ2-2 13 TRBV28 few NA TGTGCCAGCAGGTTTCGGAACACCGGGGAGCTGTTTTTT CASRFRNTGELFF
TRBJ1-1 15 TRBV29-1 NA NA TGCAGCGTTGAAGACGGAGGGGGAGGGAACACTGAAGCTTTCTTT CSVEDGGGGNTEAFF
TRBJ2-5 15 TRBV9 few TRBD2 TGTGCCAGCAGCGTAGCCACTAGCGGGCAAGAGACCCAGTACTTC CASSVATSGQETQYF
TRBJ2-1 15 TRBV20-1 NA NA TGCAGTGCTAGGTTCTTAAGGGGGGGCCTAATTGAGCAGTTCTTC CSARFLRGGLIEQFF
TRBJ2-3 17 TRBV4-3 NA TRBD1 TGCGCCAGCAGCCAGGCCTGGGGACAGGGATACGCAGATACGCAGTATTTT CASSQAWGQGYADTQYF
TRBJ2-5 14 TRBV5-4 NA NA TGTGCCAGCAGCAACCGTCAAGGCCCAGAGACCCAGTACTTC CASSNRQGPETQYF
TRBJ1-6 15 TRBV5-1 few NA TGCGCCAGCAGCTTGGGACCGGAGTATAATTCACCCCTCCACTTT CASSLGPEYNSPLHF
TRBJ2-7 15 TRBV5-6 few TRBD2 TGTGCCAGCAGCGGGGTAGGGCTAGCGGGCTACGAGCAGTACTTC CASSGVGLAGYEQYF
TRBJ1-1 14 TRBV5-5 NA NA TGTGCCAGCAGCTTGGTTGTGGGACAAAGGGAAGCTTTCTTT CASSLVVGQREAFF
TRBJ2-1 15 TRBV20-1 many TRBD1 TGCAGTGCTAGAGATTGGCAGGGGGCATACAATGAGCAGTTCTTC CSARDWQGAYNEQFF
TRBJ1-2 14 TRBV6-2/TRBV6-3 NA NA TGTGCCAGCAGTTACTCTGGGACATACTATGGCTACACCTTC CASSYSGTYYGYTF
TRBJ2-1 14 TRBV20-1 few TRBD2 TGCAGTGCTTTTAGCGGGGGTTCCTACAATGAGCAGTTCTTC CSAFSGGSYNEQFF
TRBJ1-6 15 TRBV4-1 NA NA TGCGCCAGCAGCCAAGGGGCAGGGGCGCATTCACCCCTCCACTTT CASSQGAGAHSPLHF